The 24 T cell receptor beta chains in this list originate from one sample, sequenced in a study of blood T cell repertoires in COVID-19. Profiling relied on immunoSEQ multiplex PCR, and the TCRdb table lists in-frame clones only, not all of them. This table holds about 230,000 clones, 81% found once. Sequenced input: peripheral blood. Receptors originate from a woman older than 75 with acute or convalescent COVID-19.

The rearrangement joins TRBV19 to TRBJ2-5; no clear D gene. With 2 bases removed from V and 10 bases from J, the gap between germline ends came to 14 bases. The CDR3 loop spans 13 amino acids. Germline V lookup: CDR1 LNHDA, CDR2 SQIVND (reference sequence). The CDR3 region has the DNA TGTGCCAGTAGTATAAGTTCAGAAATTTACCAGTACTTC. This sequence encodes CASSISSEIYQYF.

This clone came up once. The CDR3 protein is CASSLMTPGNTIYF. The CDR3 DNA reads as TGCGCCAGCAGCTTAATGACACCTGGAAACACCATATATTTT. The chain recombines TRBV5-1 with TRBJ1-3; no clear D gene. Germline V gene sequence: CDR1 SGHRS, CDR2 YFSETQ. V lost 2 bases, J lost 2 bases, and 8 bases lay in between. This CDR3 spans 14 amino acids.

This clone was detected a few times. The chain has TRBV6-6 and TRBJ1-2, with D unresolved. The V gene lost 4 bases and the J gene lost 7 bases, with 16 bases spanning the gap. The CDR3 is 14 amino acids. Germline V gene lookup returns CDR1 MNHNY and CDR2 SVGAGI (reference sequence). The CDR3 region is CASSFSPEDRGYTF. For the CDR3, the DNA is TGTGCCAGCAGTTTCTCCCCTGAGGATCGTGGCTACACCTTC.

The rearrangement links TRBV19 to TRBJ2-7; 10 bases fit TRBD1. Unmatched junction bases numbered 5, after V lost 3 bases and J lost 3 bases. Looked up from germline, CDR1 is LNHDA and CDR2 is SQIVND (reference sequence). The CDR3 runs to 15 residues. The CDR3: CASSIPGQGGYEQYF. Here the CDR3 DNA reads TGTGCCAGTAGTATCCCCGGACAGGGGGGCTACGAGCAGTACTTC.

The rearrangement joins TRBV3-1 (or the pseudogene TRBV3-2) to TRBJ1-1; 10 nucleotides line up with TRBD1. The J segment lost 10 bases and the V segment lost 5 bases, leaving 4 bases of the junction unmatched. Germline CDR1 reads LGHDT; CDR2 reads YNNKEL (reference sequence). This CDR3 is built from 12 residues. The CDR3 sequence: CASSSRTGGAFF. CDR3 bases: TGTGCCAGCAGCTCCCGGACAGGGGGAGCTTTCTTT.

This clone was detected a few times. The chain links TRBV28 to TRBJ1-3; 7 nucleotides line up with TRBD1. V lost 2 bases, J lost 2 bases, and 6 bases stayed unmatched. This CDR3 contains 16 residues. Germline V gene data show CDR1 as MDHEN and CDR2 as SYDVKM. CDR3 in amino acids: CASSLRGLFPGNTIYF. In DNA form, the CDR3 reads TGTGCCAGCAGTTTAAGGGGGCTCTTTCCTGGAAACACCATATATTTT. The full variable domain, in which reference TRBV28 and TRBJ1-3 provide the parts outside the CDR3, is DVKVTQSSRYLVKRTGEKVFLECVQDMDHENMFWYRQDPGLGLRLIYFSYDVKMKEKGDIPEGYSVSREKKERFSLILESASTNQTSMYLCASSLRGLFPGNTIYFGEGSWLTVV.

The chain joins TRBV10-3 to TRBJ2-1; D not resolved. V gave up 2 bases and J gave up 9 bases, with 8 bases separating them. The length of the CDR3 is 12 residues. Germline CDR1 is ENHRY and CDR2 is SYGVKD. The CDR3 bases are TGTGCCATCAGTGAGGAGGCTCTTGAGCAGTTCTTC. As protein: CAISEEALEQFF.

V is TRBV7-3 and J is TRBJ1-2; 9 bases are shared with TRBD1. Germline CDR1 SGHTA, CDR2 FQGTGA. Trimming took 0 bases from V and 2 from J; bases not matched to a gene: 1. The CDR3 loop spans 15 amino acids. CDR3 nucleotides: TGTGCCAGCAGCTTAACGGGACAGGGAAACTATGGCTACACCTTC. The encoded protein is CASSLTGQGNYGYTF. Looking up the rest from reference TRBV7-3 and TRBJ1-2 gives the full variable domain: GAGVSQTPSNKVTEKGKYVELRCDPISGHTALYWYRQSLGQGPEFLIYFQGTGAADDSGLPNDRFFAVRPEGSVSTLKIQRTERGDSAVYLCASSLTGQGNYGYTFGSGTRLTVV.

The chain has TRBV19 and TRBJ2-4; TRBD2 matches 7 bases. The germline V gene encodes CDR1 LNHDA and CDR2 SQIVND (reference sequence). With V trimmed by 5 bases and J by 7 bases, 11 bases remained unmatched. The CDR3 runs 15 residues. Written as DNA, the CDR3 is TGTGCCAGTAGTCCCCCCGGACTAGATAGGAACATTCAGTACTTC. It yields the protein CASSPPGLDRNIQYF.

This clone was counted between two and nine times. V gene TRBV3-1 (or the pseudogene TRBV3-2) combines with J gene TRBJ2-4; 9 positions agree with TRBD1. The CDR3 contains 16 residues. CDR1 is LGHDT, CDR2 YNNKEL, per germline (reference sequence). J lost 0 bases, V lost 4 bases, and 4 bases had no gene match. CDR3 coding DNA: TGTGCCAGCAGCCCCGGGGACAGGGTAGCCAAAAACATTCAGTACTTC. Its protein product is CASSPGDRVAKNIQYF.

The chain joins TRBV28 to TRBJ1-6; perhaps TRBD1 as D (5 bases). There are 14 residues in the CDR3. Germline V gene sequence: CDR1 MDHEN, CDR2 SYDVKM. The germline V and J ends were trimmed by 3 bases and 10 bases, with 13 bases remaining between them. The CDR3 loop reads CASSFRGIGSPLHF. The CDR3 DNA reads as TGTGCCAGCAGTTTTCGGGGGATAGGGTCACCCCTCCACTTT.

This rearrangement joins TRBV7-2 to TRBJ2-7, with 11 bases lining up with TRBD2. Unmatched junction bases numbered 8, after V lost 5 bases and J lost 2 bases. Germline CDR1 and CDR2: SGHTA and FQGNSA. The CDR3 is made up of 16 amino acids. The CDR3 DNA reads as TGTGCCAGCAGCACCTCCGGGACTAGCGGCCCCTACGAGCAGTACTTC. Amino acid sequence: CASSTSGTSGPYEQYF.

V and J are TRBV20-1 and TRBJ1-2; a weak D match, TRBD1 (5 bases). CDR3 length: 11 amino acids. V gave up 5 bases and J gave up 7 bases, with 11 bases separating them. Per the germline V gene, CDR1 is DFQATT and CDR2 is SNEGSKA (reference sequence). In nucleotides, the CDR3 is TGCAGTGCTTTCAGGGATGGTGGCTACACCTTC. As protein: CSAFRDGGYTF.

The V and J genes are TRBV30 and TRBJ1-1; a possible D gene is TRBD1 (5 bases). Trimming stripped 7 bases from V and 1 base from J, with 13 bases between. This CDR3 spans 13 amino acids. Per germline, CDR1 GTSNPN and CDR2 SVGIG (reference sequence). CDR3 sequence (DNA): TGTGCCTCAACCAGACAGACGAACACTGAAGCTTTCTTT. Protein sequence: CASTRQTNTEAFF.

This chain joins TRBV27 and TRBJ1-2, with D perhaps matching TRBD1 (6 bases). V gave up 5 bases and J gave up 6 bases, with 13 bases separating them. This CDR3 comprises 13 residues. CDR1 and CDR2 (germline): MNHEY, SMNVEV (reference sequence). The CDR3 protein is CASSDPGTNGYTF. In DNA, the CDR3 is TGTGCCAGCAGTGATCCCGGGACAAATGGCTACACCTTC.

The V call is TRBV11-3, the J call TRBJ2-7; 9 bases line up with TRBD1. With V trimmed by 4 bases and J by 5 bases, 6 bases remained unmatched. Germline V CDR1 and CDR2: SGHNT, YENEEA. This CDR3 contains 14 residues. This CDR3 reads CASSSGQGWDEQYF. The CDR3 nucleotides are TGTGCCAGCAGCTCTGGACAGGGGTGGGACGAGCAGTACTTC.

This chain connects TRBV18 to TRBJ1-1; 9 bases align to TRBD1. The CDR3 totals 17 residues. In germline, CDR1 is KGHSH, CDR2 LQKENI. Trimming removed 2 bases from V and 5 bases from J; junction bases left unmatched: 12. CDR3 in amino acids: CASSPSMSQGARTEAFF. In DNA form, the CDR3 reads TGTGCCAGCTCACCATCGATGTCACAGGGGGCGCGGACTGAAGCTTTCTTT.

This chain links TRBV15 with TRBJ2-1; TRBD1 aligns across 9 bases. The CDR3 has 15 residues. V was pared by 4 bases and J by 0 bases, with 1 base of the junction left unmatched. CDR1 and CDR2 (germline): LNHNV, YYDKDF (reference sequence). The DNA of the CDR3 is TGTGCCACCAGCAAGACAGGGGGCTCCTACAATGAGCAGTTCTTC. Translated, it gives CATSKTGGSYNEQFF.

This chain connects TRBV3-1 (or the pseudogene TRBV3-2) to TRBJ2-7, with D possibly matching TRBD2 (6 bases). Trimming removed 6 bases at V and 0 bases at J, with 15 bases between. This CDR3 comprises 15 residues. Germline lookup yields CDR1 LGHDT and CDR2 YNNKEL (reference sequence). The CDR3 DNA follows: TGTGCCAGCAGGCCCCAGGGAGGACCCTCCTACGAGCAGTACTTC. Residues: CASRPQGGPSYEQYF.

The chain combines TRBV2 with TRBJ1-2; 10 bases are a match to TRBD1. CDR3 size: 13 residues. The trim removed 10 bases at V and 6 bases at J, leaving 8 bases unmatched. Per germline, CDR1 SNHLY and CDR2 FYNNEI. In nucleotides, the CDR3 is TGTGCCACTAACCGGGACAGGGGTGATGGCTACACCTTC. Translation: CATNRDRGDGYTF.

The chain links TRBV9 to TRBJ1-1; D is unresolved. V dropped 2 bases and J dropped 1 base, with 6 bases sitting between them. The CDR3 loop spans 13 amino acids. The germline V gene has CDR1 SGDLS and CDR2 YYNGEE. CDR3 amino acids: CASSVTPNTEAFF. DNA of the CDR3: TGTGCCAGCAGCGTTACTCCGAACACTGAAGCTTTCTTT.

The chain is built from TRBV29-1 and TRBJ1-2; no definite D call. V lost 7 bases to trimming and J lost 7 bases, with 13 bases between them. Germline CDR1 and CDR2: SQVTM and ANQGSEA. This CDR3 region has 11 residues. CDR3 sequence reads: CSGSGSSGYTF. For the CDR3, the DNA is TGCAGCGGATCCGGGTCTAGTGGCTACACCTTC.

CDR3 sequence: CASSFRTGLNEKLFF. The DNA for the CDR3 is TGCGCCAGCAGCTTCCGGACAGGCCTTAATGAAAAACTGTTTTTT. This rearrangement joins TRBV4-1 to TRBJ1-4; 7 nucleotides agree with TRBD1. CDR1 and CDR2 from the germline V gene are MGHRA and YSYEKL. CDR3 length equals 15 residues. The ends lost 5 bases at V and 4 bases at J; junction bases unmatched: 7.

The rearrangement links TRBV5-1 to TRBJ2-2; 7 bases map to TRBD1. The V and J ends lost 4 bases and 6 bases, in that order; junction bases with no gene match: 3. Germline assignment: CDR1 SGHRS and CDR2 YFSETQ. The CDR3 length is 13 residues. CDR3 bases: TGCGCCAGCAGCCAGGACAGGCCCGGGGAGCTGTTTTTT. It codes for CASSQDRPGELFF.